A selection of T cell receptor beta chains follows, all from one sample in a study of T cells in Graves' hyperthyroidism and ophthalmopathy. TCRdb called the multiplex PCR reads again in MiXCR, with one record for every CDR3 protein. The repertoire holds about 400,000 distinct CDR3 sequences, roughly 13% seen once, with about 4.9% in the top ten. Sequenced material: blood. The source of these receptors is a woman between 18 and 29 years old with Graves' hyperthyroidism. The CDR3 runs from the conserved cysteine through the conserved F or W. D genes are given only for firm matches. Clone size appears in some rows only: once, few, many, or a class for an expanded clone.

d_gene,j_gene,abundance,v_gene,CDR3nt,CDR3aa
NA,TRBJ2-5,many,TRBV5-1,TGCGCCAGCAGCCTTGGGGTGCCGTCGGTAAGGGAGACCCAGTACTTC,CASSLGVPSVRETQYF
NA,TRBJ1-1,once,TRBV10-1,TGCGCCAGCAGTGGATCAGATGATTACGGTGAAGCTTTCTTT,CASSGSDDYGEAFF
NA,TRBJ1-1,many,TRBV11-1,TGTGCCAGCAGCTTAGGTACGGAGTACACTGAAGCTTTCTTT,CASSLGTEYTEAFF
TRBD2,TRBJ2-2,few,TRBV4-2,TGTGCCAGCAGCCAACTAGCGGGAGACACCGGGGAGCTGTTTTTT,CASSQLAGDTGELFF
NA,TRBJ2-5,NA,TRBV20-1,TGCAGTGCTAGAGATGGTTCGAGAAGGGAGACCCAGTACTTC,CSARDGSRRETQYF
TRBD1,TRBJ1-1,NA,TRBV7-2,TGTGCCAGCAGCCGAACCGGGACAGAGGGGGGGCATGAAGCTTTCTTT,CASSRTGTEGGHEAFF
NA,TRBJ1-3,many,TRBV30,TGTGCCTGGAGTGTACAGACCAGACGGAGAAACACCATATATTTT,CAWSVQTRRRNTIYF
TRBD2,TRBJ2-5,NA,TRBV12-3/TRBV12-4,TGTGCCAGCAGTGAGGTAGCTAGCGGGGGACCCCAAGAGACCCAGTACTTC,CASSEVASGGPQETQYF
TRBD2,TRBJ2-3,many,TRBV29-1,TGCAGCGTCCGCGGGAGGATCGCAGATACGCAGTATTTT,CSVRGRIADTQYF
TRBD1,TRBJ1-5,many,TRBV7-2,TGTGCCAGCAGCTCGAGACAGGGGGAAGGTCAGCCCCAGCATTTT,CASSSRQGEGQPQHF
NA,TRBJ2-6,many,TRBV2,TGTGCCAGCAGTGAAGTAGGAGGGGCCAACGTCCTGACTTTC,CASSEVGGANVLTF
TRBD2,TRBJ2-3,many,TRBV7-2,TGTGCCAGCAGCTTAGTTGGGACTAGCGGAGATACGCAGTATTTT,CASSLVGTSGDTQYF
NA,TRBJ2-5,many,TRBV28,TGTGCCAGCAGTTTATACAGCCTACAAGAGACCCAGTACTTC,CASSLYSLQETQYF
NA,TRBJ1-5,few,TRBV5-5,TGTGCCAGCAGCTTGGCCAGTAGCGATCAGCCCCAGCATTTT,CASSLASSDQPQHF
TRBD1,TRBJ1-6,few,TRBV28,TGTGCCAGCAGTAGGTTTCGGACAGGGTATCATAATTCACCCCTCCACTTT,CASSRFRTGYHNSPLHF
TRBD1,TRBJ2-7,NA,TRBV4-1,TGCGCCAGCAGCCAACCCGGGACAGGGCCCTACGAGCAGTACTTC,CASSQPGTGPYEQYF
TRBD2,TRBJ2-5,many,TRBV27,TGTGCCAGCAGTTTGCTAGCGGGATCCCAAGAGACCCAGTACTTC,CASSLLAGSQETQYF
NA,TRBJ2-1,few,TRBV4-1,TGCGCCAGCAGCCAACTAGGAGGCGGGCCCTCCTACAATGAGCAGTTCTTC,CASSQLGGGPSYNEQFF
NA,TRBJ1-1,many,TRBV11-2,TGTGCCAGCAGCTTAGCTGGGGTGGTGCGGGCTGAAGCTTTCTTT,CASSLAGVVRAEAFF
TRBD1,TRBJ2-1,many,TRBV28,TGTGCCAGCAGTTCGCAGGGACAGGTAAATGAGCAGTTCTTC,CASSSQGQVNEQFF
NA,TRBJ2-7,NA,TRBV4-3,TGCGCCAGCAGCCAAGACCTCCAGGGGAGGGAGCAGTACTTC,CASSQDLQGREQYF
NA,TRBJ2-7,many,TRBV20-1,TGCAGTGCTAGTGGGGACTCTACATTAATCTACGAGCAGTACTTC,CSASGDSTLIYEQYF
NA,TRBJ1-3,few,TRBV3-1,TGTGCCAGCAGCCGTCGGGACGGCTACTCTGGAAACACCATATATTTT,CASSRRDGYSGNTIYF
NA,TRBJ1-5,many,TRBV2,TGTGCCAGCAGTGAAACGGGGGGCTCTAGCAATCAGCCCCAGCATTTT,CASSETGGSSNQPQHF
TRBD1,TRBJ1-5,NA,TRBV2,TGTGCCAGCAGCCAGGGACAGAACAATCAGCCCCAGCATTTT,CASSQGQNNQPQHF
NA,TRBJ1-5,few,TRBV7-9,TGTGCCAGCAGCTACGGGCCCCAGCCCCAGCATTTT,CASSYGPQPQHF
TRBD2,TRBJ2-2,NA,TRBV28,TGTGCCAGCGGCATAGCGGGAGGGCCCAGCACCGGGGAGCTGTTTTTT,CASGIAGGPSTGELFF
NA,TRBJ2-5,many,TRBV10-3,TGTGCCATCAGCCGACTAGGAGAAGAGACCCAGTACTTC,CAISRLGEETQYF
NA,TRBJ2-5,many,TRBV6-1,TGTGCCAGCAGGCACGTAGAGATGGAGACCCAGTACTTC,CASRHVEMETQYF
TRBD2,TRBJ2-1,NA,TRBV7-9,TGTGCCAGCAGGGGACCGGGACTAGCAGGCAATGAGCAGTTCTTC,CASRGPGLAGNEQFF
NA,TRBJ2-7,few,TRBV5-1,TGCGCCAGCAGCTTTGGGGTGCAGGGAGACTACGAGCAGTACTTC,CASSFGVQGDYEQYF
NA,TRBJ2-3,many,TRBV3-1,TGTGCCAGCAGCCAAGAATCTGGATTCGCAGATACGCAGTATTTT,CASSQESGFADTQYF
NA,TRBJ2-1,many,TRBV10-3,TGTGCCATCAGTGGTTATAAAGAGCGGAACTACAATGAGCAGTTCTTC,CAISGYKERNYNEQFF
NA,TRBJ1-2,few,TRBV19,TGTGCCAGTAGTATCTCTCGGGGCTACACCTTC,CASSISRGYTF
NA,TRBJ2-2,many,TRBV6-1,TGTGCCTCCATGACAGCAAACACCGGGGAGCTGTTTTTT,CASMTANTGELFF
NA,TRBJ2-7,many,TRBV7-9,TGTGCCAGCAGCCCCGGTAGGGGGAGGGGTTACGAGCAGTACTTC,CASSPGRGRGYEQYF
TRBD2,TRBJ2-1,many,TRBV19,TGTGCCAGTAGTATTACTAGCGGGAGTATCAATGAGCAGTTCTTC,CASSITSGSINEQFF
NA,TRBJ1-2,NA,TRBV6-1,TGTGCCACCCGGCGGGGGAAGGCTAACTATGGCTACACCTTC,CATRRGKANYGYTF
TRBD1,TRBJ1-2,many,TRBV7-3,TGTGCCAGCAGATTTGGGGTCTACAGGGGCTGGACCTATGGCTACACCTTC,CASRFGVYRGWTYGYTF
TRBD2,TRBJ2-3,many,TRBV7-9,TGTGCCAGCAGCTTAGCAAGCGGGAGTGGGACCGATACGCAGTATTTT,CASSLASGSGTDTQYF
NA,TRBJ2-5,many,TRBV6-5,TGTGCCAGCAGTTACTACGGAGGGACCGGGACTCGAGAGACCCAGTACTTC,CASSYYGGTGTRETQYF
NA,TRBJ2-3,many,TRBV20-1,TGCAGTGCTCATACTAGTTCCCCCACAGATACGCAGTATTTT,CSAHTSSPTDTQYF
NA,TRBJ1-1,NA,TRBV20-1,TGCAGTGCTAGAGAGGCCGGCGAAATGAACACTGAAGCTTTCTTT,CSAREAGEMNTEAFF